This TCR beta chain was retrieved from a study of T cell repertoires in cytomegalovirus infection. Study-wide background: TCR beta signatures that were public indicated CMV infection and matching HLA type.

In this sample, this clonotype turned up a few times. The antigen is not known. The germline CDR1 and CDR2 sequences are SEHNR and FQNEAQ (reference sequence). V was trimmed by 3 bases and J by 10 bases, leaving 24 bases between them. This CDR3 has 16 residues. The study, taken as a whole, reports: Cumulative public TCR beta family frequency identified carriers of CMV plus the relevant HLA. In two of eight donors, the top clonotype was HLA-C-restricted CMV-specific.

MiXCR, applied by TCRdb to the reads, yields one record per CDR3 protein. This table holds hundreds of thousands of distinct CDR3 sequences, under 20% found once. V gene TRBV7-9 combines with J gene TRBJ1-1, with D possibly TRBD1 on 6 matching bases. The source is a human donor in good health (CMV status not recorded). Some clones in this sample may be carry-over from other donors' samples. The sample was PBMCs. In nucleotides, the CDR3 is TGTGCCAGCAGCTTTGAGGGGGGTGGCTTAGAGTGGGCAGCTTTCTTT. Its protein is CASSFEGGGLEWAAFF.